These T cell receptor beta chains were read from a single sample in a study of beta chain features in type 1 diabetes. Data came from immunoSEQ multiplex PCR; TCRdb stores just in-frame clones and leaves some out. The sample holds a few hundred thousand clones, 15% to 20% seen once. Sequencing was performed on naive CD4+ T cells from blood. The receptors originated from a woman aged 18-35 years in good health. Each CDR3 is given with its conserved first and last residue. Each record gives: J gene, V gene, clone size, D gene, CDR3 DNA, CDR3 protein. D genes are given only for firm matches. Some rows mark clone size as missing; the rest say once, few, many or name a class of expanded clone.

TRBJ2-7	TRBV28	few	NA	TGTGCCAGCAGGCCCCCGCGGGCCCAACCCTACGAGCAGTACTTC	CASRPPRAQPYEQYF
TRBJ2-7	TRBV28	NA	TRBD2	TGTGCCAGCAGGGGGGAACTAGCGGGTTCCTACGAGCAGTACTTC	CASRGELAGSYEQYF
TRBJ1-6	TRBV30	NA	NA	TGTGCCTGGAGTGTAGGAGTCTTAGATTCACCCCTCCACTTT	CAWSVGVLDSPLHF
TRBJ2-3	TRBV5-1	few	NA	TGCGCCAGCAGCCCGGGGACACCGGATACGCAGTATTTT	CASSPGTPDTQYF
TRBJ2-4	TRBV27	few	NA	TGTGCCAGCAGTTTGGTCAGGGAAAGCATTCAGTACTTC	CASSLVRESIQYF
TRBJ1-2	TRBV19	NA	NA	TGTGCCAGTAGTCGAGACAGAAACTATGGCTACACCTTC	CASSRDRNYGYTF
TRBJ2-7	TRBV5-1	few	TRBD2	TGCGCCAGCAGCGTGGGACTAGCGGCGTACGAGCAGTACTTC	CASSVGLAAYEQYF
TRBJ2-5	TRBV9	NA	NA	TGTGCCAGCAGCGACCAAACATCGTACCAAGAGACCCAGTACTTC	CASSDQTSYQETQYF
TRBJ2-7	TRBV5-1	NA	TRBD2	TGCGCCAGCAGCTTGACTAGCGCATACGAGCAGTACTTC	CASSLTSAYEQYF
TRBJ1-1	TRBV4-2	few	NA	TGTGCCAGCAGCCAAGATATCGTCTGGGCTACTGAAGCTTTCTTT	CASSQDIVWATEAFF
TRBJ1-1	TRBV30	NA	NA	TGTGCCTGGGAGCGGAGCCGAAGCCGGTGGACTGAAGCTTTCTTT	CAWERSRSRWTEAFF
TRBJ1-5	TRBV6-1	NA	NA	TGTGCCAGCAGTGAACTACAGGGTTCCAATCAGCCCCAGCATTTT	CASSELQGSNQPQHF
TRBJ2-4	TRBV25-1	NA	TRBD2	TGTGCCAGCAGTGAAGGCGAGCGGGGTCGGTACTTC	CASSEGERGRYF
TRBJ2-1	TRBV9	NA	TRBD1	TGTGCCAGCAGCGTGGCCGGGGACAGGGGATACTACAATGAGCAGTTCTTC	CASSVAGDRGYYNEQFF
TRBJ2-7	TRBV4-2	few	NA	TGTGCCAGCAGCCGATCGGAGCAGGGAAGCGAGCAGTACTTC	CASSRSEQGSEQYF
TRBJ1-1	TRBV4-1	NA	TRBD1	TGCGCCAGCAGCCAAGAGCCCCACAGGGGGCGGAACACTGAAGCTTTCTTT	CASSQEPHRGRNTEAFF
TRBJ2-7	TRBV5-1	few	NA	TGCGCCAGCAGCTACGACATCTACGAGCAGTACTTC	CASSYDIYEQYF
TRBJ1-4	TRBV30	few	TRBD1	TGTGCCGGCCTCAGGGGGGAATACGGAAAACTGTTTTTT	CAGLRGEYGKLFF
TRBJ1-2	TRBV9	NA	TRBD1	TGTGCCAGCAGCCCCTGGACAGGGGGAGAGGGCTACACCTTC	CASSPWTGGEGYTF
TRBJ1-2	TRBV9	few	TRBD1	TGTGCCAGCAGCGTCGGACAGGCTAACTATGGCTACACCTTC	CASSVGQANYGYTF
TRBJ1-2	TRBV28	NA	TRBD1	TGTGCCAGCAGGCTAGGACAGGGCTATGGCTACACCTTC	CASRLGQGYGYTF
TRBJ1-2	TRBV5-4	NA	NA	TGTGCCAGCAGCTTCCCGGGGGGCCAGGGTGGCTACACCTTC	CASSFPGGQGGYTF
TRBJ2-1	TRBV30	NA	NA	TGTGCCTGGACTCGCGGGGGCGCCTACAATGAGCAGTTCTTC	CAWTRGGAYNEQFF
TRBJ2-5	TRBV15	NA	TRBD2	TGTGCCACCACCATAGCGGGAGGGGGAGAGACCCAGTACTTC	CATTIAGGGETQYF
TRBJ2-4	TRBV11-2	few	NA	TGTGCCAGCAGCCGATTTGGAGGGACGGATGCAGCCAAAAACATTCAGTACTTC	CASSRFGGTDAAKNIQYF
TRBJ2-6	TRBV30	NA	NA	TGTGCCTGGAGCCGAAACAGGGTACCGGGTTTCGGGGCCAACGTCCTGACTTTC	CAWSRNRVPGFGANVLTF
TRBJ2-1	TRBV5-1	few	TRBD1	TGCGCCAGCAGCTTGGCGGCGGCGAGGACAGGGGGCAATGAGCAGTTCTTC	CASSLAAARTGGNEQFF
TRBJ2-7	TRBV7-6	NA	NA	TGTGCCAGCAGCTTAAGACTAACCGCTTACGAGCAGTACTTC	CASSLRLTAYEQYF
TRBJ1-1	TRBV5-1	NA	NA	TGCGCCAGCAGCTTGGGCAGTATGAACACTGAAGCTTTCTTT	CASSLGSMNTEAFF
TRBJ2-7	TRBV6-1	few	NA	TGTGCCAGTCGTCAGGGGACCTCCTACGAGCAGTACTTC	CASRQGTSYEQYF
TRBJ1-4	TRBV5-4	few	TRBD1	TGTGCCAGCAGCCGCCGGGACAGGGGTAATGAAAAACTGTTTTTT	CASSRRDRGNEKLFF
TRBJ2-3	TRBV30	NA	TRBD2	TGTGCCTGCCCCGGGAGGGGGGTTAAAGATACGCAGTATTTT	CACPGRGVKDTQYF
TRBJ1-1	TRBV7-2	few	NA	TGTGCCAGCAGGCCCAGGAACACTGAAGCTTTCTTT	CASRPRNTEAFF
TRBJ2-1	TRBV7-9	NA	TRBD2	TGTGCCAGCAGCTTAGTTGGCGGGAGGATACAGGGTGAGCAGTTCTTC	CASSLVGGRIQGEQFF
TRBJ2-7	TRBV25-1	few	NA	TGTGCCAGCAGTGACCCGGGGTGGTACGAGCAGTACTTC	CASSDPGWYEQYF
TRBJ2-1	TRBV4-2	few	NA	TGTGCCAGCAGCCAAGAGGCGGCGAGCTCCTACAATGAGCAGTTCTTC	CASSQEAASSYNEQFF
TRBJ2-5	TRBV21-1	NA	NA	TGTGCCAGCAGCAAGCGGGACAGGGGCCAAGAGACCCAGTACTTC	CASSKRDRGQETQYF
TRBJ2-6	TRBV19	NA	NA	TGTGCCAGTAGTGAGGGAGCCTCTGGGGCCAACGTCCTGACTTTC	CASSEGASGANVLTF
TRBJ1-5	TRBV5-1	few	TRBD1	TGCGCCAGCAGCACCGGACAGGGAGGTAATCAGCCCCAGCATTTT	CASSTGQGGNQPQHF
TRBJ2-2	TRBV5-6	NA	NA	TGTGCCAGCAGCCTACAGGGTAGAGGGACCGGGGAGCTGTTTTTT	CASSLQGRGTGELFF
TRBJ1-1	TRBV30	few	NA	TGTGCCTACAGGACAGCCTGGGCAGAAGCTTTCTTT	CAYRTAWAEAFF
TRBJ1-2	TRBV19	few	NA	TGTGCCAGTTCCGGGGGGAACGACTCTGGCTACACCTTC	CASSGGNDSGYTF
TRBJ2-1	TRBV2	few	TRBD2	TGTGCCAGCAGTCAACTAGCGGGGTCTAAGTTCTTC	CASSQLAGSKFF
TRBJ2-3	TRBV4-1	NA	TRBD2	TGCGCCAGCAGCCGGCTGCCGCTAGCGGGGACCACAGATACGCAGTATTTT	CASSRLPLAGTTDTQYF
TRBJ2-3	TRBV18	NA	NA	TGTGCCAGCTCACCAAGGGGGGATACGCAGTATTTT	CASSPRGDTQYF
TRBJ2-7	TRBV27	few	TRBD2	TGTGCCAGCAGTTTCAGCGGGAGGAGGTCCGAGCAGTACTTC	CASSFSGRRSEQYF
TRBJ2-5	TRBV9	NA	NA	TGTGCCAGCAGCCCCCGGACAGCATTAGAGACCCAGTACTTC	CASSPRTALETQYF
TRBJ2-1	TRBV4-1	NA	TRBD2	TGCGCCAGCAGCCAAGTTCCGACGGGAGGGCCACTCTATGAGCAGTTCTTC	CASSQVPTGGPLYEQFF
TRBJ2-1	TRBV30	few	TRBD2	TGTGCCTGGAGTGTATTGGGGAGCGGGAGGCCCTACAATGAGCAGTTCTTC	CAWSVLGSGRPYNEQFF
TRBJ2-5	TRBV30	few	NA	TGTGCCTGGACAGACCAAGAGACCCAGTACTTC	CAWTDQETQYF
TRBJ2-7	TRBV19	NA	NA	TGTGCCAGTAACCCACAGGGATCCTACGAGCAGTACTTC	CASNPQGSYEQYF
TRBJ2-3	TRBV7-9	few	NA	TGTGCCAGCAGCTTAGCAGCTGGGGGCGGCACAGATACGCAGTATTTT	CASSLAAGGGTDTQYF